The entry below gives a single T cell receptor (beta chain) sequence along with its context. Its antigen remains unknown. The data are from a study of CD8 T cells in ankylosing spondylitis. General study points: Seemingly distinctive of ankylosing spondylitis blood was a TCR beta motif formed by eight highly homologous variants. Some motif variants were previously reported in reactive arthritis synovial fluid and blood. Significant enrichment of disease-linked clones was reported in matched ankylosing spondylitis synovial fluid. Disease-linked clones displayed a CD8+ phenotype and appeared relatively rarely in peripheral blood.

TCRdb independently ran MiXCR on the 5' RACE reads; one entry per CDR3 protein. Among about 160,000 distinct CDR3 sequences listed, 9.8% were seen once. Trimming took off 0 bases at V and 4 bases at J, with 7 bases between the two ends. The CDR3 runs 13 residues. Germline CDR1 reads GTSNPN; CDR2 reads SVGIG (reference sequence). The chain links TRBV30 to TRBJ2-1, with D perhaps matching TRBD2 (6 bases). Source material: blood, either unsorted or a sorted T cell fraction (not recorded which). The sequence was obtained from a female donor with ankylosing spondylitis or in good health (not recorded which). The CDR3 is CAWSVGGYNEQFF. In nucleotides, the CDR3 is TGTGCCTGGAGTGTGGGAGGTTACAATGAGCAGTTCTTC.